The 17 T cell receptor beta chains given below trace back to one sample, sequenced in a study of CD8 T cells in ankylosing spondylitis. One entry per CDR3 protein results from TCRdb running MiXCR on the 5' RACE reads. The sample comprises about 300,000 distinct CDR3 sequences, 11% of which are singletons, and about a tenth rests with the top ten. Source material: blood, either unsorted or a sorted T cell fraction (not recorded which). These receptors were taken from a female donor with ankylosing spondylitis or in good health (not recorded which).

The rearrangement joins TRBV12-3 or TRBV12-4 to TRBJ2-1, with 7 bases that match TRBD2. The CDR3 consists of 14 residues. The trim removed 3 bases at V and 7 bases at J, leaving 6 bases unmatched. The CDR3 sequence: CASSFWGGINEQFF. The CDR3 nucleotides are TGTGCCAGCAGTTTTTGGGGGGGAATTAATGAGCAGTTCTTC.

This clonotype was seen ten or more times. The chain carries TRBV10-2 and TRBJ1-5, with D possibly being TRBD1 (5 bases). Germline CDR1 WSHSY, CDR2 SAAADI. Trimming took 7 bases from V and 6 from J, leaving 13 bases between them. The CDR3 has 13 amino acids. CDR3: CASNTAGGQPQHF. CDR3 bases: TGCGCCAGCAATACGGCCGGGGGTCAGCCCCAGCATTTT.

This clonotype showed up many times. V is TRBV7-2 and J is TRBJ1-1, with D maybe TRBD1 (5 bases). The germline V and J ends were trimmed by 4 bases and 0 bases, with 12 bases remaining between them. Germline V gives CDR1 SGHTA, CDR2 FQGNSA. This CDR3 is 15 amino acids long. For the CDR3, the DNA is TGTGCCAGCAGCTGGGGGGATAGAATGAACACTGAAGCTTTCTTT. Amino acids: CASSWGDRMNTEAFF.

Only a few counts were recorded for this clonotype. The chain links TRBV9 to TRBJ2-5, with 13 bases matching TRBD2. Germline V gene sequence: CDR1 SGDLS, CDR2 YYNGEE. The V and J ends lost 0 bases and 2 bases, in that order; junction bases with no gene match: 1. The CDR3 spans 16 residues. The CDR3 DNA sequence: TGTGCCAGCAGCGTAGGACTAGCGGGGGGACAAGAGACCCAGTACTTC. Translated: CASSVGLAGGQETQYF.

V gene TRBV10-3 combines with J gene TRBJ1-5; 9 nucleotides align to TRBD1. Germline V CDR1 and CDR2: ENHRY, SYGVKD. The CDR3 has 15 amino acids. J was trimmed by 5 bases and V by 4 bases; bases with no gene match: 6. The CDR3 region is CAISGGDRADQPQHF. The CDR3 DNA reads as TGTGCCATCAGTGGTGGGGACAGGGCGGATCAGCCCCAGCATTTT.

This clonotype occurred a few times. The rearrangement joins TRBV11-2 to TRBJ1-4; D remains unclear. The CDR3 is 21 residues long. Germline V gives CDR1 SGHAT, CDR2 FQNNGV. The V end was cut by 7 bases, the J end by 2 bases, with 32 bases between. The CDR3 sequence: CASTPEPHEEEEKGTNEKLFF. CDR3 coding DNA: TGTGCCAGCACCCCAGAACCCCATGAGGAGGAGGAAAAAGGGACTAATGAAAAACTGTTTTTT. Complete variable domain (other parts from reference TRBV11-2 and TRBJ1-4): EAGVAQSPRYKIIEKRQSVAFWCNPISGHATLYWYQQILGQGPKLLIQFQNNGVVDDSQLPKDRFSAERLKGVDSTLKIQPAKLEDSAVYLCASTPEPHEEEEKGTNEKLFFGSGTQLSVL.

In this sample, this clonotype turned up many times. This chain links TRBV20-1 with TRBJ2-2, with D possibly TRBD1 on 5 matching bases. The CDR3 loop spans 11 amino acids. Germline values: CDR1 DFQATT, CDR2 SNEGSKA (reference sequence). Trimming took 5 bases from V and 16 from J, leaving 17 bases between them. The CDR3 nucleotides read TGCAGTGCTGCGGACACACTCCAGAGGTTTTTT. It codes for CSAADTLQRFF.

The J gene is TRBJ1-5, the V gene TRBV5-5; the match to TRBD1 covers 7 bases. CDR3 length: 16 amino acids. CDR1 is SGHKS and CDR2 is YYEKEE in the germline V gene (reference sequence). V lost 4 bases and J lost 6; bases outside the gene matches: 13. CDR3 DNA: TGTGCCAGCAGCCCAAAGACAGGGCCTGTAGGTCAGCCCCAGCATTTT. Protein product: CASSPKTGPVGQPQHF.

This chain links TRBV7-8 with TRBJ1-5; D is perhaps TRBD1 (6 bases). Germline-derived CDR1 and CDR2 are SGHVS and FQNEAQ. The CDR3 has 17 residues. Trimming took off 5 bases at V and 10 bases at J, with 27 bases between the two ends. Here the CDR3 DNA reads TGTGCCAGCAGCCCAAGACCGGGCAGGGGAGGCTACGGACCCCAGCATTTT. Translating gives CASSPRPGRGGYGPQHF.

In this sample, this clonotype turned up many times. The chain employs TRBV27 and TRBJ2-1; maybe TRBD1 (7 bases). V was clipped by 8 bases and J by 2 bases, with 13 bases between them. Germline CDR1 and CDR2: MNHEY and SMNVEV (reference sequence). The CDR3 has 14 residues. For the CDR3, the DNA is TGTGCCAGCCGTCGCGGGACAGCCTACAATGAGCAGTTCTTC. This codes for CASRRGTAYNEQFF.

This clonotype was counted ten times or more. The CDR3 is CASSPMKADTQYF. CDR3 nucleotides: TGTGCCAGCAGCCCGATGAAAGCAGATACGCAGTATTTT. This chain uses TRBV6-1 with TRBJ2-3; D unresolved. Germline V CDR1 and CDR2: MNHNS, SASEGT. The germline V and J ends were trimmed by 6 bases and 4 bases, with 11 bases remaining between them. CDR3 length equals 13 residues.

The table lists this clonotype with a few counts. Here the CDR3 reads CASSYGSGTVASYEQYF. The CDR3 region has the DNA TGTGCCAGCAGTTACGGTTCCGGAACAGTGGCCTCCTACGAGCAGTACTTC. The chain carries TRBV6-5 and TRBJ2-7; D not certain. Trimming stripped 2 bases from V and 0 bases from J, with 17 bases between. The CDR3 sequence is 17 residues long. Germline V gene data show CDR1 as MNHEY and CDR2 as SVGAGI.

The chain joins TRBV28 to TRBJ1-2; D unclear. Trimming stripped 10 bases from V and 7 bases from J, with 13 bases between. The CDR3 spans 11 residues. The germline V gene has CDR1 MDHEN and CDR2 SYDVKM. Here the CDR3 reads CAIRDLGGYTF. The CDR3 DNA reads TGTGCCATCCGTGACCTTGGTGGCTACACCTTC.

This clonotype came up many times. This chain joins TRBV20-1 and TRBJ2-1; TRBD2 aligns across 12 bases. CDR1 is DFQATT, CDR2 SNEGSKA, per germline (reference sequence). V shed 1 base and J 8 bases; nucleotides not matched to a gene: 6. The CDR3 consists of 15 residues. The CDR3 here is CSARGGGLAGYEQFF. CDR3 in DNA: TGCAGTGCTAGAGGCGGTGGACTAGCGGGATATGAGCAGTTCTTC.

Many counts were recorded for this clonotype. The chain is built from TRBV10-3 and TRBJ1-2, with D unclear. V was trimmed by 10 bases and J by 8 bases, leaving 20 bases between them. Germline CDR1 reads ENHRY; CDR2 reads SYGVKD. The CDR3 spans 13 residues. This CDR3 is CATTHSLGSGYTF. CDR3 bases: TGTGCCACGACCCATAGCCTCGGCTCGGGCTACACCTTC.

The chain links TRBV11-2 to TRBJ2-3, with D unclear. This CDR3 has 18 amino acids. The germline V gene encodes CDR1 SGHAT and CDR2 FQNNGV. Trimming removed 6 bases at V and 6 bases at J, with 28 bases between. CDR3 sequence (DNA): TGTGCCAGCAGAAACCCGTTCTCCCGGCCCGGGTTGACGGATACGCAGTATTTT. The encoded protein is CASRNPFSRPGLTDTQYF.

The chain carries TRBV20-1 and TRBJ2-1; D possibly matches TRBD1 or TRBD2 (5 bases each). Trimming cost V 8 bases and J 1 base, with 27 bases left between them. This CDR3 has 18 amino acids. Per germline, CDR1 DFQATT and CDR2 SNEGSKA (reference sequence). Here the CDR3 reads CSFWGRAPGPGSYNEQFF. In nucleotides, the CDR3 is TGCAGTTTTTGGGGCAGGGCTCCCGGCCCGGGGTCCTACAATGAGCAGTTCTTC.